This is a list of T cell receptor beta chains from one sample in a study of cytomegalovirus exposure and HLA in healthy donors. TCRdb's copy holds only in-frame clones and misses some; the assay was immunoSEQ multiplex PCR. Among some 140,000 clones listed, roughly 90% were seen once. Sequencing was carried out using PBMCs. The source is a man younger than 35 in good health and CMV-seronegative. The CDR3 runs from the conserved cysteine through the conserved F or W.

CDR3: CASTPGPGASRTEAFF; V: TRBV27; J: TRBJ1-1
CDR3: CASSFNPDRGTEAFF; V: TRBV5-4; J: TRBJ1-1
CDR3: CASSDGQRNSPLHF; V: TRBV9; J: TRBJ1-6
CDR3: CASSLFNQGGYTF; V: TRBV5-6; J: TRBJ1-2
CDR3: CATADNAYNEQFF; V: TRBV25-1; J: TRBJ2-1
CDR3: CASSFSIVTSSYEQYF; V: TRBV28; J: TRBJ2-7
CDR3: CASSTKRGGRTDTQYF; V: TRBV9; J: TRBJ2-3
CDR3: CASRESQAAGYQETQYF; V: TRBV25-1; J: TRBJ2-5
CDR3: CASSPTPGAEAFF; V: TRBV18; J: TRBJ1-1
CDR3: CASTYRRTGGFRAQEKLFF; V: TRBV7-9; J: TRBJ1-4
CDR3: CASSSSWTAYEQYF; V: TRBV28; J: TRBJ2-7
CDR3: CASSEQRGGETQYF; V: TRBV2; J: TRBJ2-5
CDR3: CASSGTSGAYNEQFF; V: TRBV5-6; J: TRBJ2-1
CDR3: CASSPTGDTGELFF; V: TRBV9; J: TRBJ2-2
CDR3: CASSIRTVSYEQYF; V: TRBV19; J: TRBJ2-7
CDR3: CASSPQGTSSGANVLTF; V: TRBV2; J: TRBJ2-6
CDR3: CASSQGTGGQFF; V: TRBV6-5; J: TRBJ2-1
CDR3: CASSGYRGGTEAFF; V: TRBV11-2; J: TRBJ1-1
CDR3: CASSLAGGQPQHF; V: TRBV7-9; J: TRBJ1-5
CDR3: CASSAPLARGSYNEQFF; V: TRBV9; J: TRBJ2-1
CDR3: CASIRFSYEQYF; V: TRBV2; J: TRBJ2-7
CDR3: CAYQKPGTSLNEQFF; V: TRBV30; J: TRBJ2-1
CDR3: CASSPIRGTGAYEQYF; V: TRBV18; J: TRBJ2-7
CDR3: CASSLAGGQSYNEQFF; V: TRBV7-9; J: TRBJ2-1
CDR3: CATSGTGDSYNEQFF; V: TRBV15; J: TRBJ2-1
CDR3: CASSRASGVRDTQYF; V: TRBV9; J: TRBJ2-3
CDR3: CASSWRTGTQETQYF; V: TRBV5-5; J: TRBJ2-5
CDR3: CASSLPGHLYGYTF; V: TRBV5-6; J: TRBJ1-2
CDR3: CASRNSGNPHEQYF; V: TRBV28; J: TRBJ2-7